The 23 T cell receptor beta chains reported below all come from one sample, sequenced in a study of OX40 agonist ivuxolimab in advanced cancers. Using immunoSEQ multiplex PCR, the repertoire was profiled, and TCRdb retains in-frame clones only, with some absent. This table has roughly 17,000 clones, 78% appearing once. The sample was CD4+ or CD8+ T cells sorted from blood, taken in a trial of the OX40 agonist ivuxolimab. The receptors shown here come from an adult with an advanced solid tumor such as melanoma, head and neck, liver or kidney cancer.

Only a few counts were recorded for this clone. V and J are TRBV5-6 and TRBJ2-7; TRBD2 matches 9 bases. The ends lost 1 base at V and 4 bases at J; junction bases unmatched: 3. Germline V gene sequence: CDR1 SGHDT, CDR2 YYEEEE. The CDR3 is made up of 14 amino acids. The CDR3 loop is CASSLSGRLYEQYF. The CDR3 region has the DNA TGTGCCAGCAGCTTGAGCGGGAGGTTGTACGAGCAGTACTTC.

This clone occurred once. The V and J genes are TRBV9 and TRBJ1-6, with D possibly matching TRBD1 (6 bases). With 4 bases removed from V and 6 bases from J, the gap between germline ends came to 17 bases. The CDR3 is made up of 16 amino acids. Germline V gives CDR1 SGDLS, CDR2 YYNGEE. The CDR3 here is CASSPSGRTVNSPLHF. CDR3 DNA: TGTGCCAGCAGCCCAAGCGGGCGGACAGTTAATTCACCCCTCCACTTT.

This clone is judged medium-sized (0.01 to 0.1%). Relative to the germline gene, one junction end is altered; a read error may explain this. This chain connects TRBV27 to TRBJ2-7, with TRBD2 matching 7 bases. This CDR3 has 14 residues. The germline V gene encodes CDR1 MNHEY and CDR2 SMNVEV (reference sequence). The CDR3 coding sequence is TGTGCCAGCAGCCTCCGGCGATCCACCGGGACTAAAACTTTC. Amino acids: CASSLRRSTGTKTF.

The V call is TRBV25-1, the J call TRBJ2-5; D possibly matches TRBD1 or TRBD2 (5 bases each). The V end was cut by 5 bases, the J end by 1 base, with 14 bases between. This CDR3 comprises 15 residues. CDR1 is MGHDK, CDR2 SYGVNS, per germline. The CDR3 coding sequence is TGTGCCAGCAGTCTCCGGGGACCCCTCCAAGAGACCCAGTACTTC. Translation: CASSLRGPLQETQYF.

This clone was detected ten times or more. This chain connects TRBV11-2 to TRBJ1-2; D call uncertain. Trimming removed 0 bases at V and 4 bases at J, with 9 bases between. Germline-derived CDR1 and CDR2 are SGHAT and FQNNGV. This CDR3 is 14 amino acids long. CDR3 sequence reads: CASSLDSARYGYTF. The CDR3 DNA reads TGTGCCAGCAGCTTAGATAGCGCCCGCTATGGCTACACCTTC.

Only one count was recorded for this clone. DNA for the CDR3: TGTGCCAGCAGTTTTGGAGCGGGAGCGAACACCGGGGAGCTGTTTTTT. Amino acid sequence: CASSFGAGANTGELFF. This chain links TRBV27 with TRBJ2-2; TRBD2 matches at 8 bases. Losses at the gene ends were 3 bases for V and 0 bases for J; bases not matched to a gene: 3. CDR1 is MNHEY, CDR2 SMNVEV, per germline (reference sequence). This CDR3 is built from 16 residues.

This clone was found a few times. V gene TRBV7-8 combines with J gene TRBJ2-7, with 9 positions matching TRBD1. CDR1 is SGHVS, CDR2 FQNEAQ, per germline. The V segment lost 0 bases and the J segment 6 bases; nucleotides outside the gene matches: 9. The CDR3 runs to 16 residues. In DNA, the CDR3 is TGTGCCAGCAGCTTAGCGGGGTGGACAGGGGCGGGCGAGCAGTACTTC. Its translation: CASSLAGWTGAGEQYF.

This clone was picked up a small number of times. V is TRBV4-3 and J is TRBJ2-4; D is perhaps TRBD2 (6 bases). V lost 0 bases and J 0 bases, leaving 15 bases between the germline ends. There are 18 residues in the CDR3. Germline V gene data show CDR1 as LGHNA and CDR2 as YSLEER. CDR3 protein: CASSQEWAGRLAKNIQYF. Written as DNA, the CDR3 is TGCGCCAGCAGCCAAGAGTGGGCAGGGAGGCTAGCCAAAAACATTCAGTACTTC.

The chain links TRBV5-8 to TRBJ2-5; 7 nucleotides match TRBD2. Germline assignment: CDR1 SGHTS and CDR2 YDEGEE. The CDR3 extends over 13 amino acids. Trimming removed 3 bases from V and 5 bases from J; junction bases left unmatched: 4. The CDR3 DNA follows: TGTGCCAGCAGCTCGACTAGCCTCGAGACCCAGTACTTC. This codes for CASSSTSLETQYF. Variable domain in full (rest from reference TRBV5-8 and TRBJ2-5): EAGVTQSPTHLIKTRGQQATLRCSPISGHTSVYWYQQALGLGLQFLLWYDEGEERNRGNFPPRFSGRQFPNYSSELNVNALELEDSALYLCASSSTSLETQYFGPGTRLLVL.

This clone is medium-sized (0.01 to 0.1%) within its sample. Within the sample, other DNA sequences also encode this same CDR3. This rearrangement joins TRBV5-6 to TRBJ1-1; D is unresolved. There are 13 residues in the CDR3. Trimming took off 0 bases at V and 2 bases at J, with 5 bases between the two ends. The V gene's germline CDR1 is SGHDT and CDR2 YYEEEE. The CDR3 DNA sequence: TGTGCCAGCAGCTTGGGCGGAAACACTGAAGCTTTCTTT. This codes for CASSLGGNTEAFF.

The chain combines TRBV4-1 with TRBJ2-7; TRBD2 agrees at 13 bases. The CDR3 covers 17 residues. V shed 4 bases and J 0 bases; nucleotides not matched to a gene: 6. Germline V CDR1 and CDR2: MGHRA, YSYEKL. The CDR3 sequence: CASSRLAGGTSSYEQYF. As DNA, the CDR3 is TGCGCCAGCAGCCGACTAGCGGGGGGCACCTCCTCCTACGAGCAGTACTTC.

Regarding this clone: Germline and junction disagree at one end, which may indicate a read error. This chain connects TRBV7-8 to TRBJ2-7, with TRBD1 matching 12 bases. There are 17 residues in the CDR3. Germline V gene lookup returns CDR1 SGHVS and CDR2 FQNEAQ. The CDR3 region is CATSSGTGGLSSYEQYF. The CDR3 DNA reads TGTGCCACCAGCTCCGGGACAGGGGGCTTGAGCTCCTACGAGCAGTACTTC.

In its sample, this clone was seen a few times. The chain combines TRBV9 with TRBJ1-6, with no clear D. Germline V gene lookup returns CDR1 SGDLS and CDR2 YYNGEE. This CDR3 region has 14 residues. Trimming cost V 6 bases and J 5 bases, with 12 bases left between them. The CDR3 DNA is TGTGCCAGCAACCTCGGAGGGAATAATTCACCCCTCCACTTT. This translates into CASNLGGNNSPLHF.

This clone was seen once. The J gene is TRBJ2-7, the V gene TRBV5-6, with 8 bases matching TRBD1. This CDR3 contains 13 residues. V dropped 3 bases and J dropped 3; count of bases not matched to a gene: 2. CDR1 and CDR2 from the germline V gene are SGHDT and YYEEEE. The CDR3 sequence: CASSYTGGYEQYF. CDR3 nucleotides: TGTGCCAGCAGCTACACAGGGGGCTACGAGCAGTACTTC.

The rearrangement joins TRBV7-2 to TRBJ2-3; 14 bases fit TRBD2. CDR1 and CDR2 (germline): SGHTA, FQGNSA. CDR3 size: 17 residues. With V trimmed by 4 bases and J by 2 bases, 5 bases remained unmatched. CDR3 protein: CASSSRTSGGPTDTQYF. The CDR3 DNA sequence: TGTGCCAGCAGCTCGAGGACTAGCGGGGGGCCCACAGATACGCAGTATTTT.

The V call is TRBV18, the J call TRBJ2-7; 11 positions agree with TRBD1. CDR1 and CDR2 from the germline V gene are KGHSH and LQKENI. J lost 4 bases, V lost 2 bases, and 7 bases had no gene match. This CDR3 is 16 amino acids long. The CDR3 DNA reads as TGTGCCAGCTCACCAATGGGACAGGGGGAGGTGTACGAGCAGTACTTC. As protein: CASSPMGQGEVYEQYF.

The chain employs TRBV19 and TRBJ2-6; TRBD1 aligns across 9 bases. With V trimmed by 5 bases and J by 2 bases, 4 bases remained unmatched. CDR1 and CDR2 (germline): LNHDA, SQIVND (reference sequence). There are 16 residues in the CDR3. CDR3 nucleotide sequence: TGTGCCAGTAGTCCTGGACAGGGGACTGGGGCCAACGTCCTGACTTTC. It encodes CASSPGQGTGANVLTF.

DNA for the CDR3: TGTGCCACCTCCGGGGGAGCCAGAAACGATGAGCAGTTCTTC. Amino acids: CATSGGARNDEQFF. The chain uses TRBV9 and TRBJ2-1; tentative D call: TRBD2 (6 bases). Germline CDR1 reads SGDLS; CDR2 reads YYNGEE. The CDR3 extends over 14 amino acids. The V end lost 9 bases, the J end lost 8 bases, and 21 bases lay between the germline ends. Combining the CDR3 with reference TRBV9 and TRBJ2-1 gives the whole variable domain DSGVTQTPKHLITATGQRVTLRCSPRSGDLSVYWYQQSLDQGLQFLIQYYNGEERAKGNILERFSAQQFPDLHSELNLSSLELGDSALYFCATSGGARNDEQFFGPGTRLTVL.

This chain joins TRBV15 and TRBJ1-4, with D tentatively TRBD1 (6 bases). CDR1 and CDR2 (germline): LNHNV, YYDKDF (reference sequence). The V end lost 6 bases, the J end lost 0 bases, and 11 bases lay between the germline ends. This CDR3 is 15 amino acids long. The CDR3 nucleotides read TGTGCCACCAGGGGGACACCTTCAACTAATGAAAAACTGTTTTTT. This translates into CATRGTPSTNEKLFF.

This chain uses TRBV28 with TRBJ2-3; D unclear. Germline assignment: CDR1 MDHEN and CDR2 SYDVKM. The germline V and J ends were trimmed by 3 bases and 0 bases, with 4 bases remaining between them. The CDR3 totals 13 residues. The CDR3 DNA reads as TGTGCCAGCAGTTTCGGAAGCACAGATACGCAGTATTTT. Amino acid sequence: CASSFGSTDTQYF.

This clone is categorized as medium-sized (0.01 to 0.1%). The chain uses TRBV2 and TRBJ2-7; no definite D call. Deletions cut 7 bases from V and 1 base from J, with 5 bases between. In germline, CDR1 is SNHLY, CDR2 FYNNEI. The CDR3 has 11 residues. CDR3 sequence: CASTLSYEQYF. The CDR3 DNA is TGTGCCAGCACCCTTTCCTACGAGCAGTACTTC.

The chain has TRBV19 and TRBJ2-7, with 7 bases matching TRBD1. This CDR3 region has 15 residues. The junction had 8 bases not matched to a gene; V was cut back by 3 bases and J by 3 bases. In germline, CDR1 is LNHDA, CDR2 SQIVND (reference sequence). CDR3 DNA sequence: TGTGCCAGTAGTATCGACAGGGCCGTTCTCTACGAGCAGTACTTC. Translation gives CASSIDRAVLYEQYF.

This chain connects TRBV9 to TRBJ2-2; 9 bases align to TRBD1. The germline V gene encodes CDR1 SGDLS and CDR2 YYNGEE. The CDR3 is 15 amino acids. V was pared by 6 bases and J by 7 bases, with 10 bases of the junction left unmatched. CDR3 region: CASNTGGAGGGELFF. The CDR3 coding sequence is TGTGCCAGCAATACAGGGGGCGCGGGTGGCGGGGAGCTGTTTTTT. The full variable domain, in which reference TRBV9 and TRBJ2-2 provide the parts outside the CDR3, is DSGVTQTPKHLITATGQRVTLRCSPRSGDLSVYWYQQSLDQGLQFLIQYYNGEERAKGNILERFSAQQFPDLHSELNLSSLELGDSALYFCASNTGGAGGGELFFGEGSRLTVL.